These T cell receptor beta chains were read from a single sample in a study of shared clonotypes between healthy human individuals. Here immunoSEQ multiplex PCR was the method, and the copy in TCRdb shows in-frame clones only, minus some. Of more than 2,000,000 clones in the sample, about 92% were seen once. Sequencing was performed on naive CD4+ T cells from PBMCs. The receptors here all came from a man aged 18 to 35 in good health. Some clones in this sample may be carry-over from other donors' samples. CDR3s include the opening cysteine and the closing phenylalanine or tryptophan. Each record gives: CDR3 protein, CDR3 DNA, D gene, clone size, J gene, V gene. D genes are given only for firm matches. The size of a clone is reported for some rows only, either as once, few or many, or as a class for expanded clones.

CDR3 protein: CASSARLAGGSTDTQYF
CDR3 DNA: TGTGCCAGCAGCGCCCGACTAGCGGGCGGAAGCACAGATACGCAGTATTTT
D gene: TRBD2
clone size: NA
J gene: TRBJ2-3
V gene: TRBV7-2

CDR3 protein: CASSLWGTSYEQYF
CDR3 DNA: TGTGCCAGCAGCTTGTGGGGGACCTCCTACGAGCAGTACTTC
D gene: NA
clone size: NA
J gene: TRBJ2-7
V gene: TRBV7-9

CDR3 protein: CASSLVWSGAFF
CDR3 DNA: TGTGCCAGCAGCTTAGTTTGGTCTGGAGCTTTCTTT
D gene: NA
clone size: NA
J gene: TRBJ1-1
V gene: TRBV7-9

CDR3 protein: CASGPTSGRGLGSYNEQFF
CDR3 DNA: TGTGCCAGCGGACCTACTAGCGGGAGGGGGTTAGGCTCCTACAATGAGCAGTTCTTC
D gene: TRBD2
clone size: once
J gene: TRBJ2-1
V gene: TRBV5-4

CDR3 protein: CASSLGGSNQPQHF
CDR3 DNA: TGTGCCAGCAGCTTGGGGGGTAGCAATCAGCCCCAGCATTTT
D gene: NA
clone size: NA
J gene: TRBJ1-5
V gene: TRBV5-6

CDR3 protein: CASSFRMAETQYF
CDR3 DNA: TGTGCCAGCAGCTTTCGCATGGCGGAGACCCAGTACTTC
D gene: NA
clone size: NA
J gene: TRBJ2-5
V gene: TRBV5-4

CDR3 protein: CASSSAGGWGTDTQYF
CDR3 DNA: TGTGCCAGCAGCTCTGCTGGGGGTTGGGGCACAGATACGCAGTATTTT
D gene: NA
clone size: once
J gene: TRBJ2-3
V gene: TRBV11-1

CDR3 protein: CASSEQGGLQPQHF
CDR3 DNA: TGTGCCAGCAGTGAACAGGGAGGGCTTCAGCCCCAGCATTTT
D gene: NA
clone size: NA
J gene: TRBJ1-5
V gene: TRBV2

CDR3 protein: CSVDLGGTSGSYEQFF
CDR3 DNA: TGCAGCGTTGATCTTGGCGGGACTAGCGGGAGTTATGAGCAGTTCTTC
D gene: TRBD2
clone size: NA
J gene: TRBJ2-1
V gene: TRBV29-1

CDR3 protein: CASSPYSLAGVQETQYF
CDR3 DNA: TGTGCCAGCTCACCATATTCGCTAGCGGGAGTCCAAGAGACCCAGTACTTC
D gene: TRBD2
clone size: NA
J gene: TRBJ2-5
V gene: TRBV18

CDR3 protein: CASSLQGLAGGPRGTDTQYF
CDR3 DNA: TGTGCCAGCAGTCTACAGGGACTAGCGGGAGGGCCGCGGGGCACAGATACGCAGTATTTT
D gene: TRBD2
clone size: NA
J gene: TRBJ2-3
V gene: TRBV27

CDR3 protein: CASSFSGLNTEAFF
CDR3 DNA: TGTGCCAGCAGCTTCTCCGGTTTGAACACTGAAGCTTTCTTT
D gene: NA
clone size: once
J gene: TRBJ1-1
V gene: TRBV11-3

CDR3 protein: CASSPPRGRVNTGELFF
CDR3 DNA: TGTGCCAGCAGTCCCCCACGGGGGAGGGTAAACACCGGGGAGCTGTTTTTT
D gene: TRBD2
clone size: NA
J gene: TRBJ2-2
V gene: TRBV28

CDR3 protein: CASSQDSPGTSGSGEQFF
CDR3 DNA: TGCGCCAGCAGCCAAGACAGCCCCGGGACTAGCGGGAGTGGTGAGCAGTTCTTC
D gene: TRBD2
clone size: NA
J gene: TRBJ2-1
V gene: TRBV4-3

CDR3 protein: CASSSGTIPSGELFF
CDR3 DNA: TGTGCCAGCAGCTCCGGGACCATCCCCTCCGGGGAGCTGTTTTTT
D gene: NA
clone size: once
J gene: TRBJ2-2
V gene: TRBV5-5

CDR3 protein: CASSLGRYSGNTIYF
CDR3 DNA: TGTGCCAGCAGCTTAGGGCGGTACTCTGGAAACACCATATATTTT
D gene: NA
clone size: NA
J gene: TRBJ1-3
V gene: TRBV5-5

CDR3 protein: CASSFATGGWDTIYF
CDR3 DNA: TGTGCCAGCAGCTTCGCGACAGGGGGTTGGGACACCATATATTTT
D gene: TRBD1
clone size: NA
J gene: TRBJ1-3
V gene: TRBV7-2

CDR3 protein: CAISKDRGSPLHF
CDR3 DNA: TGTGCCATCAGTAAGGACAGGGGATCACCCCTCCACTTT
D gene: TRBD1
clone size: NA
J gene: TRBJ1-6
V gene: TRBV10-3

CDR3 protein: CASTAGKGTDTQYF
CDR3 DNA: TGTGCCAGCACCGCCGGAAAGGGTACAGATACGCAGTATTTT
D gene: NA
clone size: NA
J gene: TRBJ2-3
V gene: TRBV6-1

CDR3 protein: CASSPIRASYEQYF
CDR3 DNA: TGTGCCAGCTCACCAATCAGGGCCTCCTACGAGCAGTACTTC
D gene: NA
clone size: NA
J gene: TRBJ2-7
V gene: TRBV18

CDR3 protein: CASSLTGGRGTDTQYF
CDR3 DNA: TGTGCCAGCAGCTTAACGGGCGGTCGGGGCACAGATACGCAGTATTTT
D gene: NA
clone size: NA
J gene: TRBJ2-3
V gene: TRBV7-6

CDR3 protein: CASSLFFRETQYF
CDR3 DNA: TGCGCCAGCAGCTTGTTTTTTAGAGAGACCCAGTACTTC
D gene: NA
clone size: NA
J gene: TRBJ2-5
V gene: TRBV5-1

CDR3 protein: CASESGRANTGELFF
CDR3 DNA: TGTGCCAGCGAGAGTGGGAGGGCCAACACCGGGGAGCTGTTTTTT
D gene: TRBD2
clone size: NA
J gene: TRBJ2-2
V gene: TRBV2

CDR3 protein: CSVGRSSGRAPPVDTQYF
CDR3 DNA: TGCAGCGTTGGCCGCTCTAGCGGGAGGGCCCCGCCGGTGGATACGCAGTATTTT
D gene: TRBD2
clone size: NA
J gene: TRBJ2-3
V gene: TRBV29-1

CDR3 protein: CASNFGGFSSYNSPLHF
CDR3 DNA: TGTGCCAGCAACTTTGGGGGCTTCAGCTCCTATAATTCACCCCTCCACTTT
D gene: NA
clone size: NA
J gene: TRBJ1-6
V gene: TRBV28

CDR3 protein: CASSAQGYTDTQYF
CDR3 DNA: TGTGCCAGTAGTGCCCAGGGTTACACAGATACGCAGTATTTT
D gene: NA
clone size: NA
J gene: TRBJ2-3
V gene: TRBV19

CDR3 protein: CASSATGGVEKLFF
CDR3 DNA: TGTGCCAGCAGCGCGACAGGGGGCGTCGAAAAACTGTTTTTT
D gene: TRBD1
clone size: NA
J gene: TRBJ1-4
V gene: TRBV9

CDR3 protein: CASSFDTDTQYF
CDR3 DNA: TGCGCCAGCAGCTTTGATACAGATACGCAGTATTTT
D gene: NA
clone size: NA
J gene: TRBJ2-3
V gene: TRBV5-1

CDR3 protein: CASSPTWGGRVTQYF
CDR3 DNA: TGTGCCAGCAGCCCAACCTGGGGCGGGAGGGTTACGCAGTATTTT
D gene: TRBD2
clone size: NA
J gene: TRBJ2-3
V gene: TRBV11-2

CDR3 protein: CASSQVLVGAYYEQYF
CDR3 DNA: TGCGCCAGCAGCCAAGTACTGGTTGGGGCTTACTACGAGCAGTACTTC
D gene: NA
clone size: NA
J gene: TRBJ2-7
V gene: TRBV4-1

CDR3 protein: CASSLDPVVGAGNTIYF
CDR3 DNA: TGCGCCAGCAGCCTGGACCCGGTAGTAGGGGCTGGAAACACCATATATTTT
D gene: NA
clone size: NA
J gene: TRBJ1-3
V gene: TRBV5-1

CDR3 protein: CASSVGLAGGTNTGELFF
CDR3 DNA: TGTGCCAGCAGCGTGGGACTAGCGGGAGGGACGAACACCGGGGAGCTGTTTTTT
D gene: TRBD2
clone size: NA
J gene: TRBJ2-2
V gene: TRBV9

CDR3 protein: CASSPPTAGELFF
CDR3 DNA: TGTGCCAGCTCACCACCGACAGCCGGGGAGCTGTTTTTT
D gene: NA
clone size: NA
J gene: TRBJ2-2
V gene: TRBV18

CDR3 protein: CASTMGRRYGEPTDTQYF
CDR3 DNA: TGTGCCAGCACCATGGGTCGAAGATATGGAGAGCCTACAGATACGCAGTATTTT
D gene: NA
clone size: NA
J gene: TRBJ2-3
V gene: TRBV7-9

CDR3 protein: CASSVESGGAHSGNTIYF
CDR3 DNA: TGTGCCAGCAGCGTAGAAAGTGGAGGGGCCCACTCTGGAAACACCATATATTTT
D gene: NA
clone size: NA
J gene: TRBJ1-3
V gene: TRBV9

CDR3 protein: CASSLAGGANVLTF
CDR3 DNA: TGTGCCAGCAGCTTGGCCGGTGGGGCCAACGTCCTGACTTTC
D gene: NA
clone size: once
J gene: TRBJ2-6
V gene: TRBV5-5

CDR3 protein: CASSGLTGAGGYTF
CDR3 DNA: TGTGCCAGCAGCGGTTTGACAGGGGCCGGTGGCTACACCTTC
D gene: TRBD1
clone size: once
J gene: TRBJ1-2
V gene: TRBV2

CDR3 protein: CASSRVGEETQYF
CDR3 DNA: TGTGCCAGCAGTCGCGTGGGGGAAGAGACCCAGTACTTC
D gene: NA
clone size: NA
J gene: TRBJ2-5
V gene: TRBV7-9